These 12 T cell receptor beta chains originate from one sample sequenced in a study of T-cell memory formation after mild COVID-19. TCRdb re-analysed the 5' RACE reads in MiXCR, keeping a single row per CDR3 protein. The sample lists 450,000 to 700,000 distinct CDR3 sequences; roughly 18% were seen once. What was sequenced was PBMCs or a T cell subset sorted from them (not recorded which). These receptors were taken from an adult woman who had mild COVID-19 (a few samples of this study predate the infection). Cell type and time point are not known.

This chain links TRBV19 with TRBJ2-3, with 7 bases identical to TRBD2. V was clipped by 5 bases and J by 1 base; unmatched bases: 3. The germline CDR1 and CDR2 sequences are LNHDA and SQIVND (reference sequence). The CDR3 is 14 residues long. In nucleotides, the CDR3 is TGTGCCAGTAGTGCCCGGGGGGGCACAGATACGCAGTATTTT. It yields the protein CASSARGGTDTQYF.

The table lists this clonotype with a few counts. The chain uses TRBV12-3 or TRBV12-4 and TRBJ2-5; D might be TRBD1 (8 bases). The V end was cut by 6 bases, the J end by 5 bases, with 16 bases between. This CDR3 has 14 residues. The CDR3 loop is CASSHGQGGETQYF. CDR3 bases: TGTGCCAGCAGCCACGGACAGGGAGGGGAGACCCAGTACTTC.

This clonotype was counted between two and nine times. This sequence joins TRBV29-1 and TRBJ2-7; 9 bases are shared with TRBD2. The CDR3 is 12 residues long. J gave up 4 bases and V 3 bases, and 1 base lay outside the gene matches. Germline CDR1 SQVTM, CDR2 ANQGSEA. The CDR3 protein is CSVESGGYEQYF. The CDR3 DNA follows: TGCAGCGTTGAGAGCGGGGGGTACGAGCAGTACTTC.

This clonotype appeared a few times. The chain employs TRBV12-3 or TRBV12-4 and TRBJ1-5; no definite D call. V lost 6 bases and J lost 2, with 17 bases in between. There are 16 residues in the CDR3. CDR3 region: CASSQVDGSGNQPQHF. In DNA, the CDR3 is TGTGCCAGCAGCCAAGTGGATGGCTCGGGCAATCAGCCCCAGCATTTT.

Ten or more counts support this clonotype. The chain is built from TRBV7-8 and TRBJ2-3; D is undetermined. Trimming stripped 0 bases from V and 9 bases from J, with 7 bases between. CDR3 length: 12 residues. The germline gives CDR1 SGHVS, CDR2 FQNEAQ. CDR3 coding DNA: TGTGCCAGCAGCTTAGCGCACTACACGCAGTATTTT. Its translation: CASSLAHYTQYF.

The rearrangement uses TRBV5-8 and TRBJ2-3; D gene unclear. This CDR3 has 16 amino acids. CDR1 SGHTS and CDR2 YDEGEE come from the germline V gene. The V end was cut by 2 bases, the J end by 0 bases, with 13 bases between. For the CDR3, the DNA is TGTGCCAGCAGCTTAGGAAGTAGCCCTAGCACAGATACGCAGTATTTT. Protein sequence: CASSLGSSPSTDTQYF.

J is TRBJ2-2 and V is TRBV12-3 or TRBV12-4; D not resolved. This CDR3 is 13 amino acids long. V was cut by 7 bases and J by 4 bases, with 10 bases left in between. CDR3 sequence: CASKEHSTGELFF. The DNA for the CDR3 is TGTGCCAGCAAGGAACACAGCACCGGGGAGCTGTTTTTT.

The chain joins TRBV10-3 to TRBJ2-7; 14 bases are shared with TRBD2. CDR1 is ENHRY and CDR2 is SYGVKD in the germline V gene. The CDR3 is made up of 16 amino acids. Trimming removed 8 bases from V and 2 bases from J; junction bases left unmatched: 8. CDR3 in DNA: TGTGCCATCGCCGCTGGGGGACTAGCGGGAGCCTACGAGCAGTACTTC. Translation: CAIAAGGLAGAYEQYF.

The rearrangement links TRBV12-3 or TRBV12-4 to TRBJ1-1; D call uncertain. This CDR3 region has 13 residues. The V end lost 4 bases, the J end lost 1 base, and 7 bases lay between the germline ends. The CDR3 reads CASSWARNTEAFF. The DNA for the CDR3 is TGTGCCAGCAGTTGGGCACGGAACACTGAAGCTTTCTTT.

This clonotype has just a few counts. The CDR3 spells CSARGQGAMNTEAFF. In nucleotides, the CDR3 is TGCAGTGCTAGGGGACAGGGGGCCATGAACACTGAAGCTTTCTTT. The chain is built from TRBV20-1 and TRBJ1-1, with 12 bases lining up with TRBD1. This CDR3 comprises 15 residues. V dropped 3 bases and J dropped 0; count of bases not matched to a gene: 2. The germline CDR1 and CDR2 sequences are DFQATT and SNEGSKA (reference sequence).

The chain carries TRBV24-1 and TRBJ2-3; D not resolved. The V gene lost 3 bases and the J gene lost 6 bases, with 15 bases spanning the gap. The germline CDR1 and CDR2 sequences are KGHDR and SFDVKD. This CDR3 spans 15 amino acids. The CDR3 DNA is TGTGCCACCAGTGATGTCGGCCACGGGCCCGATACGCAGTATTTT. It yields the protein CATSDVGHGPDTQYF.

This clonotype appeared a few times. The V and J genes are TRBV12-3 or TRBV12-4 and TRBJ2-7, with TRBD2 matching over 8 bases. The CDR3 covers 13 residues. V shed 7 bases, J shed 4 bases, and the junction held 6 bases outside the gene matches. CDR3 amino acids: CASTERGRYEQYF. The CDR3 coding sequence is TGTGCCAGCACCGAGCGGGGGCGGTACGAGCAGTACTTC.